Shown below are 16 T cell receptor beta chains from a single sample sequenced in a study of blood T cell repertoires in COVID-19. Data came from immunoSEQ multiplex PCR; TCRdb stores just in-frame clones and leaves some out. Counted here are some 130,000 clones, around nine tenths occurring once; the ten biggest clones make up around 19%. Sample: peripheral blood. All receptors derive from a man aged 45-65 years with active or convalescent COVID-19.

The rearrangement joins TRBV19 to TRBJ2-1, with D tentatively TRBD2 (6 bases). The CDR3 contains 15 residues. Germline V gives CDR1 LNHDA, CDR2 SQIVND (reference sequence). V was trimmed by 1 base and J by 8 bases, leaving 15 bases between them. In nucleotides, the CDR3 is TGTGCCAGTAGTATAGGTCTCTGGGGGAGGTATGAGCAGTTCTTC. It encodes CASSIGLWGRYEQFF.

The J gene is TRBJ2-5, the V gene TRBV9; D may be TRBD1 (5 bases). The CDR3 is made up of 15 amino acids. Germline loops: CDR1 SGDLS, CDR2 YYNGEE. Trimming removed 4 bases at V and 2 bases at J, with 15 bases between. The CDR3: CASSFAGQLQETQYF. The CDR3 DNA is TGTGCCAGCAGCTTTGCAGGGCAGCTACAAGAGACCCAGTACTTC.

CDR3 nucleotides: TGTGCCAGCAGTGAACATACAGGTCGGGCAGATCAGCCCCAGCATTTT. Protein sequence: CASSEHTGRADQPQHF. This chain connects TRBV2 to TRBJ1-5, with D perhaps matching TRBD1 (5 bases). V was trimmed by 2 bases and J by 5 bases, leaving 16 bases between them. Germline CDR1 and CDR2: SNHLY and FYNNEI. The CDR3 consists of 16 residues.

The sample holds one count of this clone. The chain links TRBV7-2 to TRBJ2-1, with 9 nucleotides matching TRBD2. With V trimmed by 5 bases and J by 0 bases, 2 bases remained unmatched. The CDR3 spans 15 residues. Germline-derived CDR1 and CDR2 are SGHTA and FQGNSA. CDR3 sequence (DNA): TGTGCCAGCAGCGATAGCGGGGGCTCCTACAATGAGCAGTTCTTC. Translated, it gives CASSDSGGSYNEQFF.

The gene calls are TRBV12-5 and TRBJ1-5; 8 nucleotides agree with TRBD1. Per germline, CDR1 LGHNT and CDR2 FRNRAP. The trim removed 0 bases at V and 5 bases at J, leaving 9 bases unmatched. This CDR3 is 17 amino acids long. This CDR3 is CASGLVLQGALDQPQHF. CDR3 nucleotide sequence: TGTGCTAGTGGTTTGGTTCTCCAGGGGGCTTTGGATCAGCCCCAGCATTTT.

V is TRBV7-2 and J is TRBJ2-1; no reliable D call. Looked up from germline, CDR1 is SGHTA and CDR2 is FQGNSA. Between the trimmed V and J ends, which lost 0 bases and 4 bases, there was a span of 10 bases. CDR3 length equals 15 residues. CDR3 coding DNA: TGTGCCAGCAGCTTAGCACCGACCGGGTACAATGAGCAGTTCTTC. This gives the protein CASSLAPTGYNEQFF.

The chain is built from TRBV18 and TRBJ1-4, with 10 bases that match TRBD1. CDR3 length equals 17 residues. Trimming at V came to 3 bases and at J to 5 bases, leaving 9 bases not matched to a gene. CDR1 and CDR2 from the germline V gene are KGHSH and LQKENI. The CDR3 loop reads CASSPQYPGQGNEKLFF. CDR3 coding DNA: TGTGCCAGCTCACCCCAGTATCCGGGACAGGGGAATGAAAAACTGTTTTTT.

The rearrangement uses TRBV2 and TRBJ1-1; D unclear. V was pared by 3 bases and J by 0 bases, with 11 bases between. The CDR3 length is 15 residues. Germline V gene sequence: CDR1 SNHLY, CDR2 FYNNEI. The CDR3 reads CASSERSTMNTEAFF. The CDR3 nucleotides are TGTGCCAGCAGTGAGCGGTCTACTATGAACACTGAAGCTTTCTTT.

The CDR3: CASGLGGAKGMIAKNIQYF. The CDR3, as DNA: TGTGCCAGCGGTCTCGGAGGGGCAAAGGGCATGATAGCCAAAAACATTCAGTACTTC. The chain carries TRBV2 and TRBJ2-4; D is perhaps TRBD2 (6 bases). Germline values: CDR1 SNHLY, CDR2 FYNNEI. V was shortened by 8 bases and J by 0 bases, with 26 bases between the two germline ends. This CDR3 has 19 residues.

The DNA for the CDR3 is TGTGCCAGTAGTATTTGGGCAGGGGAGAACACTGAAGCTTTCTTT. Protein: CASSIWAGENTEAFF. The chain is built from TRBV19 and TRBJ1-1; perhaps TRBD1 as D (6 bases). The CDR3 runs to 15 residues. CDR1 is LNHDA and CDR2 is SQIVND in the germline V gene (reference sequence). V gave up 3 bases and J gave up 1 base, with 12 bases separating them.

This chain connects TRBV12-5 to TRBJ2-2; TRBD1 aligns across 7 bases. With 6 bases clipped from V and 1 base from J, the junction kept 5 bases outside the gene matches. The CDR3 loop spans 15 amino acids. Germline V gene lookup returns CDR1 LGHNT and CDR2 FRNRAP. The CDR3 DNA is TGTGCTAGTGGACGGGGACAGATGAACACCGGGGAGCTGTTTTTT. This gives the protein CASGRGQMNTGELFF.

The chain has TRBV5-1 and TRBJ2-7; possible D gene TRBD2, 6 bases. The CDR3 has 16 residues. The ends were cut back, 3 bases at V and 0 bases at J, with 16 bases in the middle. Germline V CDR1 and CDR2: SGHRS, YFSETQ. The DNA of the CDR3 is TGCGCCAGCAGCTCAGGCGGCGGGGTCACCTCCTACGAGCAGTACTTC. Protein: CASSSGGGVTSYEQYF.

The chain recombines TRBV30 with TRBJ2-3; 8 bases match TRBD2. V shed 2 bases, J shed 2 bases, and the junction held 3 bases outside the gene matches. The CDR3 sequence is 14 residues long. Per germline, CDR1 GTSNPN and CDR2 SVGIG (reference sequence). The CDR3 sequence is CAWSTGGTTDTQYF. DNA of the CDR3: TGTGCCTGGAGTACGGGGGGGACCACAGATACGCAGTATTTT.

This chain links TRBV28 with TRBJ1-4; D is possibly TRBD1 (5 bases). Trimming cost V 5 bases and J 8 bases, with 18 bases left between them. The CDR3 is 15 residues long. Germline loops: CDR1 MDHEN, CDR2 SYDVKM. CDR3 protein: CASSPQAGPREKLFF. The CDR3 nucleotides are TGTGCCAGCAGTCCTCAGGCGGGGCCCCGGGAAAAACTGTTTTTT.

The chain is built from TRBV6-6 and TRBJ1-3; tentatively, D is TRBD1 (6 bases). Germline V gene lookup returns CDR1 MNHNY and CDR2 SVGAGI (reference sequence). This CDR3 spans 14 amino acids. The V end lost 6 bases, the J end lost 0 bases, and 9 bases lay between the germline ends. The CDR3 is CASRGTHSGNTIYF. The CDR3 DNA follows: TGTGCCAGCAGGGGGACACACTCTGGAAACACCATATATTTT.

CDR3 nucleotide sequence: TGCGCCAGCAGTGAGTCGAGGGAGGGTAGGGAGACCCAGTACTTC. As protein: CASSESREGRETQYF. This chain joins TRBV10-2 and TRBJ2-5; 7 bases are a match to TRBD2. The V gene end was trimmed by 0 bases and the J gene end by 5 bases; junction bases not matched to a gene: 6. The CDR3 spans 15 residues. From germline, CDR1 is WSHSY and CDR2 SAAADI.